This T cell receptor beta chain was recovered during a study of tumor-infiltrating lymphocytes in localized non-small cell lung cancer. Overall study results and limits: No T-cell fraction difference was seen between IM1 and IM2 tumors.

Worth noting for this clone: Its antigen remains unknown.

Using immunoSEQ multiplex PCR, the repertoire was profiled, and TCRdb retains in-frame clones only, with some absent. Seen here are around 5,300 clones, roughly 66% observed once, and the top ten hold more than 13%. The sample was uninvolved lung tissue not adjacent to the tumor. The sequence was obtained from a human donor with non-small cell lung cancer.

CDR3 amino acids: CASTSGPYEQYF. The CDR3 coding sequence is TGTGCCAGCACTAGCGGCCCCTACGAGCAGTACTTC. The rearrangement joins TRBV6-6 to TRBJ2-7, with TRBD2 matching over 7 bases. V dropped 7 bases and J dropped 2; count of bases not matched to a gene: 2. The CDR3 has 12 residues. Per the germline V gene, CDR1 is MNHNY and CDR2 is SVGAGI (reference sequence).